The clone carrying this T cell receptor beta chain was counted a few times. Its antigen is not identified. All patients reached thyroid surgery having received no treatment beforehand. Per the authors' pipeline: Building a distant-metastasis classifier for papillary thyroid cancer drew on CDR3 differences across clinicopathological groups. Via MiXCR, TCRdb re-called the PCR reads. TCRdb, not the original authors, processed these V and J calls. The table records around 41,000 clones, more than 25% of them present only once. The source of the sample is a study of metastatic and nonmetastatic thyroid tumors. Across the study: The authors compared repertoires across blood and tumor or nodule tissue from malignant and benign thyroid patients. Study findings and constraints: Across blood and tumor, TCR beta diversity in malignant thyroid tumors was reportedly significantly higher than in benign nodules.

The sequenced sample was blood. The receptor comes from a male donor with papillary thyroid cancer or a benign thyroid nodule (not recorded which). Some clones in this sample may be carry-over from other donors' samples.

The CDR3 DNA reads TGTGCCACCAGCCGGGTAGGGGGGGTCAATGAGCAGTTCTTC. Translating it yields CATSRVGGVNEQFF. The chain combines TRBV15 with TRBJ2-1, with D possibly matching TRBD2 (7 bases). V lost 5 bases and J lost 6, with 14 bases in between. The CDR3 sequence is 14 residues long. Germline CDR1 reads LNHNV; CDR2 reads YYDKDF (reference sequence).